The next 9 T cell receptor beta chains were all read from a single sample in a study of tumor and adjacent non-tumor tissue in lung cancer. The template was RNA from unsorted bulk tissue. The library came from three nested PCR rounds adapted from ARM-PCR protocols. TCRdb itself ran the multiplex PCR reads through MiXCR, one entry per CDR3 protein. This repertoire shows 60,000 to 95,000 distinct CDR3 sequences, roughly 73% found once; its top ten account for about an eighth. The sequenced sample was lung tumor tissue. The source is a woman aged 50 to 60 with non-small cell lung cancer.

This clonotype was detected ten times or more. The rearrangement joins TRBV28 to TRBJ2-1; D assignment may be TRBD1 or TRBD2 (7 bases each). Trimming removed 1 base from V and 7 bases from J, with 23 bases in between. The germline V gene has CDR1 MDHEN and CDR2 SYDVKM. This CDR3 is 18 amino acids long. This CDR3 is CASSLFRGGFFTPNEQFF. DNA for the CDR3: TGTGCCAGCAGTTTATTCAGGGGGGGCTTTTTTACACCGAATGAGCAGTTCTTC.

This chain joins TRBV28 and TRBJ2-7; no clear D. Trimming removed 7 bases at V and 3 bases at J, with 13 bases between. Germline values: CDR1 MDHEN, CDR2 SYDVKM. The CDR3 runs 13 residues. The CDR3 here is CASTLGSNYEQYF. The CDR3 nucleotides read TGTGCCAGCACTCTGGGATCAAACTACGAGCAGTACTTC.

In the case of this clonotype: Sequence at one end of the junction differs from germline and may be a read error. This chain links TRBV4-2 with TRBJ2-3; 7 bases fit TRBD2. The CDR3 length is 13 residues. Germline V gene data show CDR1 as LGHNA and CDR2 as YNFKEQ. In DNA form, the CDR3 reads TGTACCAGCAGCCAAGCGGGAACAGATACGCAGTATTTT. This gives the protein CTSSQAGTDTQYF.

Remarks on this clonotype: A read error may explain this, as a much larger clone is one base away. V usage is TRBV28 and J usage is TRBJ2-7; D remains ambiguous. Germline lookup yields CDR1 MDHEN and CDR2 SYDVKM. The CDR3 is 14 residues long. The CDR3 region has the DNA TGTGTCAGCAGTTTATTGATCCGCCCCTACGAGCAGTACTTC. It codes for CVSSLLIRPYEQYF.

This clonotype was counted many times. This chain links TRBV4-2 with TRBJ2-1; TRBD2 aligns across 7 bases. Trimming removed 1 base from V and 9 bases from J; junction bases left unmatched: 6. Per the germline V gene, CDR1 is LGHNA and CDR2 is YNFKEQ. The CDR3 sequence is 14 residues long. In nucleotides, the CDR3 is TGTGCCAGCAGCCAAGCGGGAGGACCTAGTGAGCAGTTCTTC. Translation gives CASSQAGGPSEQFF.

The table lists this clonotype with a few counts. A read error may produce the germline difference seen at one junction end. V and J are TRBV29-1 and TRBJ2-2; 7 bases line up with TRBD1. The CDR3 contains 12 residues. Germline V gives CDR1 SQVTM, CDR2 ANQGSEA. The DNA for the CDR3 is TGCAGTGTTGGACAGGTGGCCGGGGAGCTGTTTTTT. This translates into CSVGQVAGELFF.

This chain links TRBV6-1 with TRBJ2-7, with D possibly being TRBD1 (5 bases). The ends were cut back, 10 bases at V and 0 bases at J, with 13 bases in the middle. The CDR3 has 13 residues. Germline V gives CDR1 MNHNS, CDR2 SASEGT. The CDR3 is CANLTASSYEQYF. For the CDR3, the DNA is TGTGCCAACTTGACAGCGAGCTCCTACGAGCAGTACTTC.

Concerning this clonotype itself: The germline gene is not matched at one end of the junction; a read error may be the cause. The rearrangement links TRBV6-6 to TRBJ2-6; no definite D call. The CDR3 is made up of 15 amino acids. Germline V gives CDR1 MNHNY, CDR2 SVGAGI (reference sequence). The CDR3 reads CVSRLGSSGANVLTF. CDR3 sequence (DNA): TGTGTCAGCAGGCTGGGGTCCTCCGGTGCCAACGTCCTGACTTTC.

This clonotype was seen repeatedly, ten times or more. The CDR3 coding sequence is TGTGCCAGCAGTTCCCAGGCGGGACTAGCGGGAGGGTACGAGCAGTACTTC. Translating it yields CASSSQAGLAGGYEQYF. The chain couples TRBV12-3 or TRBV12-4 to TRBJ2-7; 16 bases are a match to TRBD2. V dropped 4 bases and J dropped 4; count of bases not matched to a gene: 7. CDR3 length: 17 amino acids.